Listed below are T cell receptor beta chains from one sample, sequenced in a study of T cell responses to AZD1222 COVID-19 vaccine. Clones were read by immunoSEQ multiplex PCR, and TCRdb kept only the in-frame ones, dropping some. The data contain over 150,000 clones, 85% to 95% of them seen just once; the ten biggest clones take up less than 11%. Sequences were derived from peripheral blood, sampled on day 0 of AZD1222 vaccination. These receptors were collected from an adult in good health. Each CDR3 is given with its conserved first and last residue. D genes are given only for firm matches. Rows give clone size only sometimes, using once, few, many, or a class for an expanded clone.

CDR3 DNA | CDR3 protein | D gene | V gene | clone size | J gene
TGTGCCAGCTTCCGGGGCGAGGGCTACGAGCAGTACTTC | CASFRGEGYEQYF | - | TRBV6-5 | once | TRBJ2-7
TGTGCCAGCACCGAAGGGACAGGGGCTAACTATGGCTACACCTTC | CASTEGTGANYGYTF | TRBD1 | TRBV3-1/TRBV3-2 | - | TRBJ1-2
TGTGCCAGCAGCTCTCCGGGACAGCTTTTGAACACTGAAGCTTTCTTT | CASSSPGQLLNTEAFF | TRBD1 | TRBV5-4 | - | TRBJ1-1
TGTGCCAGCAGGCCATTCCAGGGGGACACTGAAGCTTTCTTT | CASRPFQGDTEAFF | TRBD1 | TRBV7-9 | - | TRBJ1-1
TGTGCCACCAGCAGAGGAGACAGGGGCGGGTATGGCTACACCTTC | CATSRGDRGGYGYTF | TRBD1 | TRBV15 | - | TRBJ1-2
TGCAGCGGAAAGACGGGGGGAGTGGACACCGGGGAGCTGTTTTTT | CSGKTGGVDTGELFF | TRBD2 | TRBV29-1 | - | TRBJ2-2
TGTGCCAGCAGCTTCGGGACATTAGCTTTCTTT | CASSFGTLAFF | - | TRBV7-2 | - | TRBJ1-1
TGTGCCACCAGTGACGTAGGGACAGGGTATGGCTACACCTTC | CATSDVGTGYGYTF | TRBD1 | TRBV24-1 | - | TRBJ1-2
TGCGCCAGCTGCCTCGACAGGGGAGGTAATTCACCCCTCCACTTT | CASCLDRGGNSPLHF | TRBD1 | TRBV5-1 | - | TRBJ1-6
TGTGCCGCGGGCAACTCCTACGAGCAGTACTTC | CAAGNSYEQYF | - | TRBV27 | - | TRBJ2-7
TGTGCCAGTAGTTACCAGGGTGGCAATCAGCCCCAGCATTTT | CASSYQGGNQPQHF | - | TRBV19 | - | TRBJ1-5
TGTGCCAGCAGTTTGGGAGGCAGCCTGCCCTTAAACACTGAAGCTTTCTTT | CASSLGGSLPLNTEAFF | - | TRBV21-1 | - | TRBJ1-1
TGTGCCAGCAAAGAGAGCAATCAGCCCCAGCATTTT | CASKESNQPQHF | - | TRBV2 | - | TRBJ1-5
TGTGCCAGCAGCTTAAGTCACTCGAGCTCCTACGAGCAGTACTTC | CASSLSHSSSYEQYF | - | TRBV7-9 | once | TRBJ2-7
TGTGCCAGCAGTTATCAGGGGGAATTCTACAATGAGCAGTTCTTC | CASSYQGEFYNEQFF | TRBD1 | TRBV6-5 | - | TRBJ2-1
TGCGCCAGCAGCTTGGCCTCGGGACTCTATCAAGAGACCCAGTACTTC | CASSLASGLYQETQYF | - | TRBV5-1 | - | TRBJ2-5
TGTGCCAGCAGCCATGGAAGACAGGGGGAGTTGAAGGGCTACACCTTC | CASSHGRQGELKGYTF | TRBD1 | TRBV3-1/TRBV3-2 | - | TRBJ1-2
TGTGCCAGTACGGACAGGGGAAATTCACCCCTCCACTTT | CASTDRGNSPLHF | TRBD1 | TRBV19 | - | TRBJ1-6
TGTGCCAGCAGCGCCACAGGGGCCGTCGGTGACAATGAGCAGTTCTTC | CASSATGAVGDNEQFF | TRBD1 | TRBV11-2 | - | TRBJ2-1
TGTGCCAGTAGTAAGGGGATAGGGAGCACTGAAGCTTTCTTT | CASSKGIGSTEAFF | - | TRBV19 | few | TRBJ1-1
TGTGCCAGCAGTGAGGCGGGCGGGGCCAACGTCCTGACTTTC | CASSEAGGANVLTF | - | TRBV6-1 | - | TRBJ2-6
TGTGCCAGTCGGGGGGGGATCTTTCCCTACGAGCAGTACTTC | CASRGGIFPYEQYF | TRBD2 | TRBV19 | - | TRBJ2-7
TGTGCCACCAGCAGATCACTACTAGCGGGTGACTACAATGAGCAGTTCTTC | CATSRSLLAGDYNEQFF | TRBD2 | TRBV15 | - | TRBJ2-1
TGTGCCAGCAGCTTCCCAACAGTACAAGAGACCCAGTACTTC | CASSFPTVQETQYF | - | TRBV5-5 | - | TRBJ2-5
TGCGCCAGCAGCTCCGGTGGGGGGTTGGGTCAGCCCCAGCATTTT | CASSSGGGLGQPQHF | - | TRBV5-1 | - | TRBJ1-5
TGTGCCAGCAGCTTAGCCGGGACAGGGGGTGCCGGGGAGCTGTTTTTT | CASSLAGTGGAGELFF | TRBD1 | TRBV7-9 | once | TRBJ2-2
TGCGCCAGCAGTCCGGGACAACGGGGGACCCAGTACTTC | CASSPGQRGTQYF | - | TRBV5-1 | - | TRBJ2-5
TGCGCCAGCAGCCACGCGGGACAGTCCTACGAGCAGTACTTC | CASSHAGQSYEQYF | - | TRBV4-1 | - | TRBJ2-7
TGTGCTAGTGGTTTGCCCGTCACCGGGGAGCTGTTTTTT | CASGLPVTGELFF | - | TRBV12-5 | - | TRBJ2-2
TGTGCCAGCAGTGGGGTCGGACAGGGAAGACAGCCCCAGCATTTT | CASSGVGQGRQPQHF | TRBD1 | TRBV28 | - | TRBJ1-5
TGCGCCAGCAGTGGGGGGACACTTAACACTGAAGCTTTCTTT | CASSGGTLNTEAFF | - | TRBV10-1 | - | TRBJ1-1
TGTGCCAGTAGGGCTAGCGGGAGCTCCGAGCAGTACTTC | CASRASGSSEQYF | TRBD2 | TRBV19 | once | TRBJ2-7
TGTGCCAGCAGCTCAAGAGGGGTGGGCACCGGGGAGCTGTTTTTT | CASSSRGVGTGELFF | - | TRBV11-2 | - | TRBJ2-2
TGCGCCAGCAGCTCCAGGGGTATACTTCAGGGCACTGAAGCTTTCTTT | CASSSRGILQGTEAFF | - | TRBV5-1 | - | TRBJ1-1
TGTGCCAGCAGTTTATATGGGGACAGCGCTAATGAAAAACTGTTTTTT | CASSLYGDSANEKLFF | TRBD1 | TRBV27 | - | TRBJ1-4
TGTGCCAGCAGTTTCGCCAGGGACAGGGGCTACACCTTC | CASSFARDRGYTF | TRBD1 | TRBV12-3/TRBV12-4 | - | TRBJ1-2
TGTGCCAGCAGTTACAGGACAGGTTCTAACACTGAAGCTTTCTTT | CASSYRTGSNTEAFF | TRBD1 | TRBV2 | once | TRBJ1-1
TGTGCCATCAGACCCACCCCTAGGTGGTCGGACACCGGGGAGCTGTTTTTT | CAIRPTPRWSDTGELFF | - | TRBV10-3 | - | TRBJ2-2
TGTGCCTGGAGTGGGGGTTACACTGAAGCTTTCTTT | CAWSGGYTEAFF | - | TRBV30 | - | TRBJ1-1
TGTGCCAGCAGCGACGGGACAGTCAGGGCTTCCGAGCAGTACTTC | CASSDGTVRASEQYF | TRBD1 | TRBV7-9 | - | TRBJ2-7